This entry lists 27 T cell receptor beta chains sequenced from one sample in a study of shared clonotypes between healthy human individuals. Profiled with immunoSEQ multiplex PCR; TCRdb holds only in-frame clones, not every one. The sample has hundreds of thousands of clones, roughly four fifths seen once. What was sequenced was PBMCs. Receptor source: a woman in her thirties or forties in good health. Some clones in this sample may be carry-over from other donors' samples.

The CDR3 loop reads CASSPGLHSEKLFF. CDR3 coding DNA: TGTGCCAGCTCACCGGGGTTGCATAGTGAAAAACTGTTTTTT. This chain connects TRBV18 to TRBJ1-4; D not resolved. The CDR3 is 14 residues long. The germline gives CDR1 KGHSH, CDR2 LQKENI. V was clipped by 3 bases and J by 7 bases, with 12 bases between them.

This chain links TRBV18 with TRBJ2-1; 8 positions agree with TRBD1. The CDR3 length is 11 residues. Germline CDR1 reads KGHSH; CDR2 reads LQKENI. The ends lost 3 bases at V and 12 bases at J; junction bases unmatched: 1. The CDR3 sequence: CASSPGTGQFF. The CDR3 bases are TGTGCCAGCTCACCCGGGACAGGGCAGTTCTTC.

This chain uses TRBV4-1 with TRBJ2-7; 11 nucleotides match TRBD2. From germline, CDR1 is MGHRA and CDR2 YSYEKL. CDR3 length equals 15 residues. The trim removed 2 bases at V and 2 bases at J, leaving 2 bases unmatched. The CDR3 DNA reads TGCGCCAGCAGCCAAACTAGCGGGAGCGCCTACGAGCAGTACTTC. Residues: CASSQTSGSAYEQYF.

The rearrangement uses TRBV11-2 and TRBJ2-1, with TRBD2 as a possible D gene (5 bases). The CDR3 has 15 residues. V was trimmed by 2 bases and J by 0 bases, leaving 8 bases between them. Germline loops: CDR1 SGHAT, CDR2 FQNNGV. CDR3 sequence: CASSLQGGSYNEQFF. CDR3 nucleotide sequence: TGTGCCAGCAGCTTACAAGGAGGCTCCTACAATGAGCAGTTCTTC.

To note about this clone: With a much larger clone just one base away, this may be a read error. The same CDR3 also results from other DNA sequences found in this sample. The rearrangement uses TRBV28 and TRBJ2-3, with D possibly being TRBD2 (6 bases). The CDR3 sequence is 14 residues long. CDR1 MDHEN and CDR2 SYDVKM come from the germline V gene. V gave up 3 bases and J gave up 0 bases, with 7 bases separating them. The CDR3 protein is CASSFGGSTDTQYF. DNA of the CDR3: TGTGCCAGCAGTTTCGGGGGAAGCACAGATACGCAGTATTTT.

The rearrangement uses TRBV13 and TRBJ2-7, with TRBD2 identical over 7 bases. The CDR3 has 16 amino acids. Germline-derived CDR1 and CDR2 are PRHDT and FYEKMQ (reference sequence). The V and J ends lost 5 bases and 3 bases, in that order; junction bases with no gene match: 13. CDR3 DNA sequence: TGTGCCAGCAGCCCACGATCGGGGAGGGAAGACTACGAGCAGTACTTC. Its translation: CASSPRSGREDYEQYF. Looking up the rest from reference TRBV13 and TRBJ2-7 gives the full variable domain: AAGVIQSPRHLIKEKRETATLKCYPIPRHDTVYWYQQGPGQDPQFLISFYEKMQSDKGSIPDRFSAQQFSDYHSELNMSSLELGDSALYFCASSPRSGREDYEQYFGPGTRLTVT.

The chain uses TRBV28 and TRBJ1-3, with D possibly being TRBD1 (5 bases). V lost 5 bases to trimming and J lost 0 bases, with 20 bases between them. This CDR3 comprises 18 residues. The germline V gene has CDR1 MDHEN and CDR2 SYDVKM. The CDR3 DNA follows: TGTGCCAGCAGTGCCTCTTCGGGACGGCCACTCTCTGGAAACACCATATATTTT. Translating it yields CASSASSGRPLSGNTIYF.

This chain links TRBV9 with TRBJ2-7; 7 bases line up with TRBD2. V gave up 4 bases and J gave up 5 bases; unmatched junction bases: 9. This CDR3 comprises 14 residues. From germline, CDR1 is SGDLS and CDR2 YYNGEE. This chain's CDR3 is CASSPRGEIHEQYF. The CDR3 region has the DNA TGTGCCAGCAGCCCCCGGGGGGAAATCCACGAGCAGTACTTC.

A word on this clone: This may be a read error: a much more frequent sequence differs by one nucleotide. V gene TRBV11-1 combines with J gene TRBJ1-6; D is perhaps TRBD1 (5 bases). In germline, CDR1 is SGHAT, CDR2 FQDESV (reference sequence). The CDR3 totals 13 residues. This CDR3 is CASGLVGASPLHF. CDR3 DNA: TGTGCCAGCGGCTTGGTTGGGGCTTCACCCCTCCACTTT.

This rearrangement joins TRBV2 to TRBJ2-7, with TRBD2 matching 7 bases. This CDR3 is 11 amino acids long. The V and J ends lost 6 bases and 7 bases, in that order; junction bases with no gene match: 3. CDR1 is SNHLY, CDR2 FYNNEI, per germline. The DNA for the CDR3 is TGTGCCAGCAGACTAGCGAGTGAGCAGTACTTC. Protein sequence: CASRLASEQYF. Supplemented by reference TRBV2 and TRBJ2-7, the full variable domain reads EPEVTQTPSHQVTQMGQEVILRCVPISNHLYFYWYRQILGQKVEFLVSFYNNEISEKSEIFDDQFSVERPDGSNFTLKIRSTKLEDSAMYFCASRLASEQYFGPGTRLTVT.

V is TRBV2 and J is TRBJ1-2, with D perhaps matching TRBD1 (5 bases). CDR3 size: 13 residues. The germline V and J ends were trimmed by 4 bases and 4 bases, with 10 bases remaining between them. The germline gives CDR1 SNHLY, CDR2 FYNNEI. The CDR3 DNA reads as TGTGCCAGCAGTGCAGGGATCCTCTATGGCTACACCTTC. This sequence encodes CASSAGILYGYTF.

The V gene is TRBV18, the J gene TRBJ1-3; 10 nucleotides line up with TRBD1. Germline CDR1 is KGHSH and CDR2 is LQKENI. V shed 3 bases and J 3 bases; nucleotides not matched to a gene: 5. This CDR3 spans 16 amino acids. The CDR3 region has the DNA TGTGCCAGCTCACCCATGGGACAGGGGCATGGAAACACCATATATTTT. It encodes CASSPMGQGHGNTIYF.

The rearrangement joins TRBV27 to TRBJ1-4, with a possible D match to TRBD1 (5 bases). V shed 5 bases and J shed 8 bases, with 18 bases lying between them. The V gene's germline CDR1 is MNHEY and CDR2 SMNVEV (reference sequence). The CDR3 loop spans 15 amino acids. CDR3 bases: TGTGCCAGCAGTGAGTTGGGGCCCCAAGGAGAAAAACTGTTTTTT. Its protein is CASSELGPQGEKLFF.

In regard to this clone: A read error is the likely source, as a far larger clone sits one nucleotide away. The genes are TRBV6-5 and TRBJ2-5, with 9 bases aligning to TRBD2. The J call is uncertain, as TRBJ2-7 better fits the DNA end. The germline V gene has CDR1 MNHEY and CDR2 SVGAGI. The CDR3 loop spans 15 amino acids. In nucleotides, the CDR3 is TGTGCCAGCAGTCCAGCGGGAGGACTGACATACGAGCAGTACTTC. As protein: CASSPAGGLTYEQYF.

The table lists this clone with a count of one. The chain joins TRBV10-3 to TRBJ1-3; no clear D gene. CDR3 length: 14 residues. Trimming removed 6 bases at V and 0 bases at J, with 9 bases between. Germline assignment: CDR1 ENHRY and CDR2 SYGVKD. The CDR3 loop reads CAIRPAVSGNTIYF. CDR3 nucleotides: TGTGCCATCAGGCCCGCGGTCTCTGGAAACACCATATATTTT.

This rearrangement joins TRBV19 to TRBJ2-7, with D maybe TRBD2 (6 bases). The germline CDR1 and CDR2 sequences are LNHDA and SQIVND (reference sequence). V shed 4 bases and J shed 3 bases, with 16 bases lying between them. The CDR3 has 15 residues. The CDR3 coding sequence is TGTGCCAGTAGTACCAACCTAGCGCCGTACTACGAGCAGTACTTC. It specifies CASSTNLAPYYEQYF. Based on the CDR3 plus reference TRBV19 and TRBJ2-7, the full variable domain is DGGITQSPKYLFRKEGQNVTLSCEQNLNHDAMYWYRQDPGQGLRLIYYSQIVNDFQKGDIAEGYSVSREKKESFPLTVTSAQKNPTAFYLCASSTNLAPYYEQYFGPGTRLTVT.

This clone was found once. The genes are TRBV7-9 and TRBJ1-1; the D is unclear. Trimming stripped 4 bases from V and 0 bases from J, with 18 bases between. Germline values: CDR1 SEHNR, CDR2 FQNEAQ (reference sequence). CDR3 length: 17 residues. The CDR3 is CASSSPGSVDLNTEAFF. CDR3 bases: TGTGCCAGCAGCTCCCCCGGGTCTGTGGACCTGAACACTGAAGCTTTCTTT.

V usage is TRBV5-6 and J usage is TRBJ2-5; D gene ambiguous. Looked up from germline, CDR1 is SGHDT and CDR2 is YYEEEE. Trimming removed 0 bases from V and 3 bases from J, with 18 bases in between. CDR3 length: 17 amino acids. The CDR3 here is CASSLAAGIDAKETQYF. The CDR3 nucleotides read TGTGCCAGCAGCTTGGCCGCTGGGATCGACGCAAAAGAGACCCAGTACTTC.

The CDR3 DNA follows: TGTGCCAGCAGTGAAGTCCCAATTTTAACCGGGACTAGCGGGAGGACCAATGAGCAGTTCTTC. This codes for CASSEVPILTGTSGRTNEQFF. This chain connects TRBV6-1 to TRBJ2-1, with TRBD2 matching over 15 bases. Trimming took 1 base from V and 6 from J; bases not matched to a gene: 16. Germline loops: CDR1 MNHNS, CDR2 SASEGT. The CDR3 consists of 21 residues.

This clone appeared a few times. This chain uses TRBV19 with TRBJ1-1; D gene ambiguous. V lost 8 bases and J 0 bases, leaving 13 bases between the germline ends. The CDR3 is 14 residues long. The germline gives CDR1 LNHDA, CDR2 SQIVND (reference sequence). CDR3 protein: CASSQLKMNTEAFF. The CDR3 nucleotides are TGTGCCAGTTCCCAACTTAAAATGAACACTGAAGCTTTCTTT.

The chain links TRBV7-2 to TRBJ2-1; 10 positions agree with TRBD1. The junction had 5 bases not matched to a gene; V was cut back by 3 bases and J by 6 bases. This CDR3 region has 15 residues. Germline CDR1 is SGHTA and CDR2 is FQGNSA. The CDR3 protein is CASSLGDRGGNEQFF. In DNA form, the CDR3 reads TGTGCCAGCAGCTTGGGGGACAGGGGCGGCAATGAGCAGTTCTTC.

The chain combines TRBV7-9 with TRBJ2-3; D remains ambiguous. Germline assignment: CDR1 SEHNR and CDR2 FQNEAQ (reference sequence). V dropped 1 base and J dropped 1 base, with 6 bases sitting between them. The CDR3 has 14 amino acids. The DNA for the CDR3 is TGTGCCAGCAGCTTAGAGGCAGGCACAGATACGCAGTATTTT. Residues: CASSLEAGTDTQYF.

The chain employs TRBV6-5 and TRBJ2-3, with D unresolved. Trimming took off 6 bases at V and 1 base at J, with 11 bases between the two ends. The CDR3 length is 14 residues. From germline, CDR1 is MNHEY and CDR2 SVGAGI. CDR3 in amino acids: CASSPWLGTDTQYF. The CDR3 DNA sequence: TGTGCCAGCAGCCCCTGGCTCGGCACAGATACGCAGTATTTT.

This chain links TRBV11-2 with TRBJ2-3; 12 bases align to TRBD1. J lost 4 bases, V lost 3 bases, and 2 bases had no gene match. The CDR3 is 15 amino acids. Per the germline V gene, CDR1 is SGHAT and CDR2 is FQNNGV. The CDR3 is CASSLGQGASDTQYF. Here the CDR3 DNA reads TGTGCCAGCAGCTTGGGACAGGGGGCATCAGATACGCAGTATTTT.

This rearrangement joins TRBV28 to TRBJ2-3; TRBD2 aligns across 9 bases. The V segment lost 3 bases and the J segment 1 base; nucleotides outside the gene matches: 5. Looked up from germline, CDR1 is MDHEN and CDR2 is SYDVKM. This CDR3 comprises 16 residues. The CDR3: CASSFVTSGRTDTQYF. The CDR3, as DNA: TGTGCCAGCAGTTTCGTCACTAGCGGGCGCACAGATACGCAGTATTTT.

The gene calls are TRBV6-5 and TRBJ1-4, with D maybe TRBD1 (6 bases). Per germline, CDR1 MNHEY and CDR2 SVGAGI. The V end lost 5 bases, the J end lost 7 bases, and 14 bases lay between the germline ends. The CDR3 consists of 14 residues. The CDR3 bases are TGTGCCAGCAGTAAGGGGGGAGGTAGTGAAAAACTGTTTTTT. It specifies CASSKGGGSEKLFF.

There are a few counts of this clone. The chain couples TRBV11-2 to TRBJ1-2, with D perhaps matching TRBD1 (6 bases). Deletions cut 4 bases from V and 3 bases from J, with 9 bases between. The CDR3 contains 13 residues. From germline, CDR1 is SGHAT and CDR2 FQNNGV. The CDR3: CASSSQGYYGYTF. The CDR3 nucleotides are TGTGCCAGCAGCTCCCAGGGGTACTATGGCTACACCTTC.